These 4 T cell receptor beta chains were sequenced from one sample in a study of T cells in narcolepsy. Profiling relied on immunoSEQ multiplex PCR, and the TCRdb table lists in-frame clones only, not all of them. This sample carries roughly 30,000 clones, around 80% of them seen once, and the ten largest clones take approximately 1.1%. Sequenced sample: CD45RA- memory CD4+ T cells from PBMCs. These receptors all come from a human donor with narcolepsy.

V is TRBV6-1 and J is TRBJ2-1; D might be TRBD2 (5 bases). Trimming stripped 8 bases from V and 5 bases from J, with 13 bases between. Germline-derived CDR1 and CDR2 are MNHNS and SASEGT. This CDR3 spans 13 amino acids. For the CDR3, the DNA is TGTGCCAGCTCGAGGACTTCTCACAATGAGCAGTTCTTC. This translates into CASSRTSHNEQFF.

The chain combines TRBV5-5 with TRBJ2-7; D unclear. The CDR3 sequence is 13 residues long. Germline V CDR1 and CDR2: SGHKS, YYEKEE (reference sequence). Trimming took off 3 bases at V and 2 bases at J, with 9 bases between the two ends. CDR3: CASSSGVPYEQYF. The CDR3 bases are TGTGCCAGCAGCTCGGGTGTCCCCTACGAGCAGTACTTC.

The rearrangement links TRBV6-1 to TRBJ2-7; D might be TRBD1 (6 bases). Deletions cut 1 base from V and 0 bases from J, with 19 bases between. The CDR3 has 18 residues. CDR1 is MNHNS and CDR2 is SASEGT in the germline V gene. Here the CDR3 DNA reads TGTGCCAGCAGTGAAGAAGGGGGTTGGTACGGGACCTCCTACGAGCAGTACTTC. Its protein is CASSEEGGWYGTSYEQYF.

J is TRBJ2-3 and V is TRBV7-9; TRBD2 matches at 11 bases. The V gene's germline CDR1 is SEHNR and CDR2 FQNEAQ (reference sequence). Losses at the gene ends were 3 bases for V and 5 bases for J; bases not matched to a gene: 7. The CDR3 spans 16 residues. In DNA form, the CDR3 reads TGTGCCAGCAGCTTTGGACTAGCGGGCCTAATAGATACGCAGTATTTT. Its protein is CASSFGLAGLIDTQYF.